A single sample gave rise to the 4 T cell receptor beta chains below, sequenced in a study of early T cells in non-severe SARS-CoV-2 infection. TCRdb ran MiXCR on the 5' RACE reads and lists one entry per CDR3 protein. This table has 30,000 to 35,000 distinct CDR3 sequences, about 4.6% appearing once. Sequencing was carried out using whole blood. These receptors all stem from an adult who was a healthcare worker with PCR-confirmed SARS-CoV-2 infection or an uninfected control (not recorded which).

This clonotype was seen only a few times. Just one base apart from a much larger clone, this may be a read error. The rearrangement links TRBV7-3 to TRBJ2-7; TRBD2 matches 8 bases. Trimming removed 4 bases from V and 4 bases from J; junction bases left unmatched: 12. The CDR3 has 16 residues. Germline CDR1 reads SGHTA; CDR2 reads FQGTGA. This CDR3 reads CASSWSQVSGTYEQYF. DNA of the CDR3: TGTGCCAGCAGCTGGTCCCAGGTTAGCGGGACGTACGAGCAGTACTTC.

This clonotype was observed many times. The V gene is TRBV7-8, the J gene TRBJ2-7; D possibly corresponds to TRBD2 (5 bases). Germline assignment: CDR1 SGHVS and CDR2 FQNEAQ. The CDR3 sequence is 13 residues long. Trimming took 2 bases from V and 7 from J, leaving 12 bases between them. The CDR3: CASSLTGFGEQYF. The CDR3 nucleotides are TGTGCCAGCAGCTTAACGGGATTCGGGGAGCAGTACTTC.

In this sample, this clonotype turned up many times. The chain carries TRBV30 and TRBJ2-1; D is perhaps TRBD2 (5 bases). Germline CDR1 GTSNPN, CDR2 SVGIG (reference sequence). CDR3 length: 16 amino acids. Trimming pared 4 bases from V and 0 bases from J, leaving 16 bases between. The CDR3 is CAWTPLVGSSYNEQFF. The DNA of the CDR3 is TGTGCCTGGACCCCCCTCGTGGGGAGCTCCTACAATGAGCAGTTCTTC.

This clonotype was found a few times. V is TRBV11-2 and J is TRBJ2-1, with D hard to call. Germline CDR1 and CDR2: SGHAT and FQNNGV. Deletions cut 7 bases from V and 0 bases from J, with 10 bases between. The CDR3 totals 14 residues. The CDR3 loop is CASTQVLSYNEQFF. For the CDR3, the DNA is TGTGCCAGCACCCAAGTTCTCTCCTACAATGAGCAGTTCTTC.